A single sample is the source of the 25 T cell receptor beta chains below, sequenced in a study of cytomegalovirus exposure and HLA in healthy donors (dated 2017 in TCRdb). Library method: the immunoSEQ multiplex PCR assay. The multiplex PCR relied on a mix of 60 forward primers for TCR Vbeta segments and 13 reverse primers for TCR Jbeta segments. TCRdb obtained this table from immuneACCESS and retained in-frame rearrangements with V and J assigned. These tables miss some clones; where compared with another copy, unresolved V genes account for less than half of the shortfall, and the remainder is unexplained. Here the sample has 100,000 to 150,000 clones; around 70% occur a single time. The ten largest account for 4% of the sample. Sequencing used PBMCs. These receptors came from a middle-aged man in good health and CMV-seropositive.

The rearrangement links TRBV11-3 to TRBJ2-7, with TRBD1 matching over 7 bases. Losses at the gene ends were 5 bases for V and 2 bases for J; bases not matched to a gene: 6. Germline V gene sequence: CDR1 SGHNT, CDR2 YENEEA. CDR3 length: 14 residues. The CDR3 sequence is CASSLGTGAYEQYF. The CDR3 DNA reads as TGTGCCAGCAGCCTCGGTACAGGGGCCTACGAGCAGTACTTC.

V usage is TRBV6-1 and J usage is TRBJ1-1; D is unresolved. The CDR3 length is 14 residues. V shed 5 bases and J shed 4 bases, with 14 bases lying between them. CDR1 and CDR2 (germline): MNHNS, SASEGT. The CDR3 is CASSPFRAGTEAFF. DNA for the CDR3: TGTGCCAGCAGTCCCTTCCGGGCGGGCACTGAAGCTTTCTTT.

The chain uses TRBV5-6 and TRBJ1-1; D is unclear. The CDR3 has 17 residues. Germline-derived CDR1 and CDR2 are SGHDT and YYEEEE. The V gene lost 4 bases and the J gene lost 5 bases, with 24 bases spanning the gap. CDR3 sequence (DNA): TGTGCCAGCAGCACCGACGGCGGGTCTAGCTTTTTGACTGAAGCTTTCTTT. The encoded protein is CASSTDGGSSFLTEAFF. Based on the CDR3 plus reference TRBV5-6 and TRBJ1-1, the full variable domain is DAGVTQSPTHLIKTRGQQVTLRCSPKSGHDTVSWYQQALGQGPQFIFQYYEEEERQRGNFPDRFSGHQFPNYSSELNVNALLLGDSALYLCASSTDGGSSFLTEAFFGQGTRLTVV.

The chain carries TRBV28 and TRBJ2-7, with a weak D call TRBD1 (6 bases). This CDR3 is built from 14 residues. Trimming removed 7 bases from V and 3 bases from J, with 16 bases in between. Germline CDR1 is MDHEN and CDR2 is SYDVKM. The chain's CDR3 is CASKIDRLLYEQYF. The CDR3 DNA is TGTGCCAGCAAAATAGACAGGCTCCTCTACGAGCAGTACTTC.

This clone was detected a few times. In nucleotides, the CDR3 is TGTGCCAGCATGCGGGACAGGGGGCCCGGGGAGCTGTTTTTT. Protein sequence: CASMRDRGPGELFF. The chain joins TRBV6-1 to TRBJ2-2, with 12 nucleotides matching TRBD1. CDR3 length equals 14 residues. Germline V CDR1 and CDR2: MNHNS, SASEGT. After removal of 7 bases from V and 6 bases from J, the junction contained 3 bases not matched to a gene.

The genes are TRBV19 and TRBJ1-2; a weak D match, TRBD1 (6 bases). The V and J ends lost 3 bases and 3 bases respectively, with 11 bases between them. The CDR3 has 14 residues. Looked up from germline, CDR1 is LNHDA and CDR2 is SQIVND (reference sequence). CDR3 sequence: CASSINRDDYGYTF. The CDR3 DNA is TGTGCCAGTAGTATTAACAGGGATGACTATGGCTACACCTTC.

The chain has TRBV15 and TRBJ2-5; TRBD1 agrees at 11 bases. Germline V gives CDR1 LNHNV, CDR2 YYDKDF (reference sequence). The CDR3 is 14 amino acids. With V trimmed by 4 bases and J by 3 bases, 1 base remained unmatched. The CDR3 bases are TGTGCCACCAGCACGGGACAGGGGGAAGAGACCCAGTACTTC. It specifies CATSTGQGEETQYF.

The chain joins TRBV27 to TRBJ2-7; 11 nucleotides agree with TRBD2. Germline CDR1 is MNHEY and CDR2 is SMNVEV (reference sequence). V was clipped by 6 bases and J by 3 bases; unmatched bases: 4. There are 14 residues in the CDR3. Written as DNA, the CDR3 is TGTGCCAGCAGCCTAGCGGGAGGTGACTACGAGCAGTACTTC. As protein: CASSLAGGDYEQYF.

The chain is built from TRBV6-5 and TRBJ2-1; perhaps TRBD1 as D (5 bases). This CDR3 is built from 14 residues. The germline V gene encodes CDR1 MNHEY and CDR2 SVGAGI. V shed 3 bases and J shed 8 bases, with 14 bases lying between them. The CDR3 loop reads CASSYDGRGYEQFF. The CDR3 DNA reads TGTGCCAGCAGTTATGATGGAAGGGGCTATGAGCAGTTCTTC.

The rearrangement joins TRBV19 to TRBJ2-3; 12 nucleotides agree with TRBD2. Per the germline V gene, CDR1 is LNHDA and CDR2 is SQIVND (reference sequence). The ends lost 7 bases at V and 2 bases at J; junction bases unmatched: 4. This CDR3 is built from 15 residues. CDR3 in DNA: TGTGCCAGTAACGGACTAGCGGGAATCACAGATACGCAGTATTTT. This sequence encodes CASNGLAGITDTQYF.

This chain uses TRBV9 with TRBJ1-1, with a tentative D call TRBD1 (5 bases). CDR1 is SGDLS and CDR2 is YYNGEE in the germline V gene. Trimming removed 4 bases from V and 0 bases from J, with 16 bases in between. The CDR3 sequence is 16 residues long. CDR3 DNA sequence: TGTGCCAGCAGCCTAGCCCCGACAGCCGTGAACACTGAAGCTTTCTTT. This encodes CASSLAPTAVNTEAFF. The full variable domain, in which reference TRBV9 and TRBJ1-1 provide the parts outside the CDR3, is DSGVTQTPKHLITATGQRVTLRCSPRSGDLSVYWYQQSLDQGLQFLIQYYNGEERAKGNILERFSAQQFPDLHSELNLSSLELGDSALYFCASSLAPTAVNTEAFFGQGTRLTVV.

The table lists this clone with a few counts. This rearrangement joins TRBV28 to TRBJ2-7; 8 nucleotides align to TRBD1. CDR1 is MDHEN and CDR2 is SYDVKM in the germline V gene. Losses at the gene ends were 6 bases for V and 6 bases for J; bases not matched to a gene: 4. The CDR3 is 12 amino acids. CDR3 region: CASSVDRGEQYF. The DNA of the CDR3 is TGTGCCAGCAGCGTCGACAGGGGCGAGCAGTACTTC. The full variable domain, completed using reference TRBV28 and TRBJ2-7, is DVKVTQSSRYLVKRTGEKVFLECVQDMDHENMFWYRQDPGLGLRLIYFSYDVKMKEKGDIPEGYSVSREKKERFSLILESASTNQTSMYLCASSVDRGEQYFGPGTRLTVT.

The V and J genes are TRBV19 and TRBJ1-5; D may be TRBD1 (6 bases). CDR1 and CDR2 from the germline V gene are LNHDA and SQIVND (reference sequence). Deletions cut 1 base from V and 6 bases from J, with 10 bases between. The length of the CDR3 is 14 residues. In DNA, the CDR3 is TGTGCCAGTAGTATAGGGGGGGGCAGTCAGCCCCAGCATTTT. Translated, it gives CASSIGGGSQPQHF.

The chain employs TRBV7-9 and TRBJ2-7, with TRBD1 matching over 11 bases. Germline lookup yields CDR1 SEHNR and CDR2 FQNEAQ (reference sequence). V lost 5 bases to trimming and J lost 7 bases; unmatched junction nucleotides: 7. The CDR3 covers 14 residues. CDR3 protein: CASSARDRGLEQYF. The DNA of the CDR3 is TGTGCCAGCAGCGCCCGGGACAGGGGGTTAGAGCAGTACTTC.

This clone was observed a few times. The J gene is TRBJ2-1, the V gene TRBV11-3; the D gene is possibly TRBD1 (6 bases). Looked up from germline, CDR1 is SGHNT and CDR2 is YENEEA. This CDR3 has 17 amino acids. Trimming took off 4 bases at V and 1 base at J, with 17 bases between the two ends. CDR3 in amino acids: CASSYGGGQLSYNEQFF. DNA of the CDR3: TGTGCCAGCAGCTATGGTGGGGGCCAGCTGTCCTACAATGAGCAGTTCTTC.

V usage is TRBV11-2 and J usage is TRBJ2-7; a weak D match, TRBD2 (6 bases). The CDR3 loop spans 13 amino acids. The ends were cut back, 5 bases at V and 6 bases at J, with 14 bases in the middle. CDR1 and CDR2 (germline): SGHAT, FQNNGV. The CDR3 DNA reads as TGTGCCAGCAGCCCGTTAGCGGTTGGCGAGCAGTACTTC. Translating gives CASSPLAVGEQYF.

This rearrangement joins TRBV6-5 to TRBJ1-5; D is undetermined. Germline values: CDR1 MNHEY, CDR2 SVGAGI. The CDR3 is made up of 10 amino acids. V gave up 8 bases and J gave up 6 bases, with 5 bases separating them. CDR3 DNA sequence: TGTGCCAGCGGCCGTCAGCCCCAGCATTTT. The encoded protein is CASGRQPQHF.

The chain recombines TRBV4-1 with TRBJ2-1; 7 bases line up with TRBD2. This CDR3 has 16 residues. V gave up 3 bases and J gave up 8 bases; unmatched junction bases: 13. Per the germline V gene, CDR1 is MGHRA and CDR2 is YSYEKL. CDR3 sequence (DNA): TGCGCCAGCAGCCAGGAGGCAGCGACTAGCTGGGATGAGCAGTTCTTC. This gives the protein CASSQEAATSWDEQFF.

The CDR3 DNA is TGTGCCAGCAGCCCAATTGGGGGAGGTGGGTACAATGAGCAGTTCTTC. Residues: CASSPIGGGGYNEQFF. The V call is TRBV11-2, the J call TRBJ2-1; D is possibly TRBD2 (6 bases). The V end was cut by 5 bases, the J end by 4 bases, with 18 bases between. CDR3 size: 16 residues. The germline gives CDR1 SGHAT, CDR2 FQNNGV.

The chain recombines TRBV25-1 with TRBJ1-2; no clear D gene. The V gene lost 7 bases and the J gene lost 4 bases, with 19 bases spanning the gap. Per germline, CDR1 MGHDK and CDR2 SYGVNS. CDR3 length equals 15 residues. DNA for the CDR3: TGTGCCAGCACCGAATCTGGCGAGGAACGCTATGGCTACACCTTC. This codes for CASTESGEERYGYTF.

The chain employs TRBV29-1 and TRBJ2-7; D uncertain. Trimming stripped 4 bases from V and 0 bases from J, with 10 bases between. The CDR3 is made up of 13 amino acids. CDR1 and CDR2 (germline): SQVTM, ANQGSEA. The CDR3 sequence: CSVGGTYSYEQYF. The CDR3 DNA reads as TGCAGCGTTGGAGGCACCTACTCCTACGAGCAGTACTTC.

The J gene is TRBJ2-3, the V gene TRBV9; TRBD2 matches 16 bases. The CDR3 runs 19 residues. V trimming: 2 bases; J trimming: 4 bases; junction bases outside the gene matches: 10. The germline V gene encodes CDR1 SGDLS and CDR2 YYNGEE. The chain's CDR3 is CASSVTPGLAGGRADTQYF. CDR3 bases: TGTGCCAGCAGCGTTACACCGGGACTAGCGGGGGGGCGGGCAGATACGCAGTATTTT. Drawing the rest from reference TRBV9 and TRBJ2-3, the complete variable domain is DSGVTQTPKHLITATGQRVTLRCSPRSGDLSVYWYQQSLDQGLQFLIQYYNGEERAKGNILERFSAQQFPDLHSELNLSSLELGDSALYFCASSVTPGLAGGRADTQYFGPGTRLTVL.

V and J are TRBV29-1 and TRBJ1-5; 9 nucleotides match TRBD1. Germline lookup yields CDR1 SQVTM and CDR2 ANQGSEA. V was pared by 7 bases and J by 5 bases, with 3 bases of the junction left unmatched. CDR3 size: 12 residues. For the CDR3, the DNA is TGCAGCGCCCGGACAGGGGATCAGCCCCAGCATTTT. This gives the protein CSARTGDQPQHF.

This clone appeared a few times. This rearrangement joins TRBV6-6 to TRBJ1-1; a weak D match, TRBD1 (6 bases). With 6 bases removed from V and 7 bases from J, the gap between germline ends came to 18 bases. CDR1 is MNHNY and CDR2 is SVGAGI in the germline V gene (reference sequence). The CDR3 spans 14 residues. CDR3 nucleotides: TGTGCCAGCAGACCTACAGGGTTGGAGGTTGAAGCTTTCTTT. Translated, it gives CASRPTGLEVEAFF.

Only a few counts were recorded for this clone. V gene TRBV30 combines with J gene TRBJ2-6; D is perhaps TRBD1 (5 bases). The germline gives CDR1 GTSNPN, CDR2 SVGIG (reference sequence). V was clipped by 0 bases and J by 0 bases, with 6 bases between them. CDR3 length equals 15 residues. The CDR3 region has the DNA TGTGCCTGGAGTGTAGACAGCTCTGGGGCCAACGTCCTGACTTTC. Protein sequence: CAWSVDSSGANVLTF.